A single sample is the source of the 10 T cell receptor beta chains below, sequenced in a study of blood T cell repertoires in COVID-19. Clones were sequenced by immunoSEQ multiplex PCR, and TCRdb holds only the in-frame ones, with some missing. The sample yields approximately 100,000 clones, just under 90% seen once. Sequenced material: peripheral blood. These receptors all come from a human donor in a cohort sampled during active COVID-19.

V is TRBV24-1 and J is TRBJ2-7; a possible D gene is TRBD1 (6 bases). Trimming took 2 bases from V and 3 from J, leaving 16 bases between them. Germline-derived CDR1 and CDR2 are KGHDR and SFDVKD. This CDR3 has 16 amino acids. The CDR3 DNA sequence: TGTGCCACCAGTGATTCCCGACAGGAGCCAAACTACGAGCAGTACTTC. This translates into CATSDSRQEPNYEQYF.

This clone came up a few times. The CDR3 region is CASRDRNANYGYTF. As DNA, the CDR3 is TGTGCCAGCCGGGACAGGAACGCTAACTATGGCTACACCTTC. This chain uses TRBV28 with TRBJ1-2; 8 bases line up with TRBD1. The CDR3 sequence is 14 residues long. The germline gives CDR1 MDHEN, CDR2 SYDVKM. With V trimmed by 8 bases and J by 0 bases, 5 bases remained unmatched.

DNA of the CDR3: TGTGCCAGCAGTTCCGCGGGACAGGGGAACACTGAAGCTTTCTTT. Translation: CASSSAGQGNTEAFF. The chain combines TRBV28 with TRBJ1-1, with 9 positions matching TRBD1. Trimming took 4 bases from V and 1 from J; bases not matched to a gene: 4. Germline V gene sequence: CDR1 MDHEN, CDR2 SYDVKM. CDR3 length: 15 amino acids.

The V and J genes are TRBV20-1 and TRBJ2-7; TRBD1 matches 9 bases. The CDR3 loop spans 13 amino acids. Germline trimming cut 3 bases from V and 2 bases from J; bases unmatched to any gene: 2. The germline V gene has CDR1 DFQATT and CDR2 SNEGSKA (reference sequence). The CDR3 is CSASGTGTYEQYF. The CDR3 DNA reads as TGCAGTGCTAGTGGGACAGGGACCTACGAGCAGTACTTC.

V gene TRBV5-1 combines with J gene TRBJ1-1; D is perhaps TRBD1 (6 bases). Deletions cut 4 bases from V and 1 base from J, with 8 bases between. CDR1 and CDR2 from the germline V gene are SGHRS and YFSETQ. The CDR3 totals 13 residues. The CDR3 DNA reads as TGCGCCAGCAGCGGACAGTCGAACACTGAAGCTTTCTTT. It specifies CASSGQSNTEAFF.

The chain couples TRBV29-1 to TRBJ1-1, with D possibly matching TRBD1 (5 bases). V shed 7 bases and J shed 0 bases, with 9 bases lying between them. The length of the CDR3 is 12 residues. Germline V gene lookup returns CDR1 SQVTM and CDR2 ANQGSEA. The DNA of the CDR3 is TGCAGCGCCGTGACAGTGAACACTGAAGCTTTCTTT. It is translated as CSAVTVNTEAFF. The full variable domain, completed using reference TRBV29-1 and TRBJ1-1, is SAVISQKPSRDICQRGTSLTIQCQVDSQVTMMFWYRQQPGQSLTLIATANQGSEATYESGFVIDKFPISRPNLTFSTLTVSNMSPEDSSIYLCSAVTVNTEAFFGQGTRLTVV.

The CDR3 is CASSLREGAGELFF. The CDR3 DNA reads TGTGCCAGCAGCCTGCGGGAGGGCGCCGGGGAGCTGTTTTTT. The rearrangement links TRBV7-9 to TRBJ2-2; TRBD2 matches 9 bases. V gave up 5 bases and J gave up 6 bases; unmatched junction bases: 4. Per the germline V gene, CDR1 is SEHNR and CDR2 is FQNEAQ (reference sequence). CDR3 length: 14 amino acids.

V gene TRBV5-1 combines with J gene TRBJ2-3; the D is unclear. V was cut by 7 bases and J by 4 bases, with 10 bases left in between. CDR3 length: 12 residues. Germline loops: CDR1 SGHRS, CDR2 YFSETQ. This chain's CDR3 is CASRKEADTQYF. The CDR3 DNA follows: TGCGCCAGCCGTAAAGAGGCAGATACGCAGTATTTT. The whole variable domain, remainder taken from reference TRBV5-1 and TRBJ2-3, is KAGVTQTPRYLIKTRGQQVTLSCSPISGHRSVSWYQQTPGQGLQFLFEYFSETQRNKGNFPGRFSGRQFSNSRSEMNVSTLELGDSALYLCASRKEADTQYFGPGTRLTVL.

The CDR3 nucleotides read TGTGCCAGCAGCCAAGGCAGGGGGCCCCACTATGGCTACACCTTC. The encoded protein is CASSQGRGPHYGYTF. The rearrangement uses TRBV3-1 (or the pseudogene TRBV3-2) and TRBJ1-2, with 8 bases lining up with TRBD1. Germline-derived CDR1 and CDR2 are LGHDT and YNNKEL (reference sequence). Unmatched junction bases numbered 4, after V lost 1 base and J lost 3 bases. The CDR3 runs 15 residues.

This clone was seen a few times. The CDR3 nucleotides are TGTGCCAGCAGTGACTCGACAGCTAGCAATGAGCAGTTCTTC. Amino acid sequence: CASSDSTASNEQFF. This chain uses TRBV6-4 with TRBJ2-1, with D possibly TRBD1 on 5 matching bases. V was clipped by 0 bases and J by 6 bases, with 9 bases between them. Germline V gene sequence: CDR1 MRHNA, CDR2 SNTAGT. The CDR3 extends over 14 amino acids.